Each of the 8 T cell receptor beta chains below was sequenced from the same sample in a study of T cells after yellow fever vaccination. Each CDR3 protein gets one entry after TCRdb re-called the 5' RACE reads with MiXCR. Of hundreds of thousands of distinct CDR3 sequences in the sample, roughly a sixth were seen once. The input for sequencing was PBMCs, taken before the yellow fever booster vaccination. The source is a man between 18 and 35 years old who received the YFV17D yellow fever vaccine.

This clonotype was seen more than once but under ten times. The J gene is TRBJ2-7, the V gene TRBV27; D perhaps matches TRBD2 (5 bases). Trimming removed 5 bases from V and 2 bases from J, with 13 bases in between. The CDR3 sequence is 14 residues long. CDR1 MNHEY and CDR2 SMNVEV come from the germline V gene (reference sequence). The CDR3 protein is CASSSWSGAYEQYF. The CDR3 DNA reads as TGTGCCAGCAGTAGTTGGAGCGGTGCCTACGAGCAGTACTTC.

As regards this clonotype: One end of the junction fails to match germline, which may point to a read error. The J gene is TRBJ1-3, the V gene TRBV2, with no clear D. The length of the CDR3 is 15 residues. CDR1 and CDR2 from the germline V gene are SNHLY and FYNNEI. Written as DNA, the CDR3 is TGTGCCATCAGTGAAGCCGGAGTCTCTGGAAACACCATATATTTT. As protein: CAISEAGVSGNTIYF.

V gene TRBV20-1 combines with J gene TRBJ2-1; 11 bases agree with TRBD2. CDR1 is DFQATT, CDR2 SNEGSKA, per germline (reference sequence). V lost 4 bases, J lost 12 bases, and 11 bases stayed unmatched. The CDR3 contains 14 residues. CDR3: CSATLAGGDFGQFF. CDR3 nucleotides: TGCAGTGCTACCCTAGCGGGGGGCGATTTCGGGCAGTTCTTC.

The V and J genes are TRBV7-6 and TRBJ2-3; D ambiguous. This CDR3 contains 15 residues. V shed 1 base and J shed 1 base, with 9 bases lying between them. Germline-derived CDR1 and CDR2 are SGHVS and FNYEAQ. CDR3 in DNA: TGTGCCAGCAGCTTAGGGGTGACGGGCACAGATACGCAGTATTTT. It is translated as CASSLGVTGTDTQYF.

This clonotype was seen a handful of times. The CDR3 DNA sequence: TGTGCCACCAGCTCGTCCTCTTACGGAGGTTTAAGGGGGGAGCTGTTTTTT. Translation gives CATSSSSYGGLRGELFF. The gene calls are TRBV15 and TRBJ2-2; a possible D gene is TRBD2 (5 bases). Germline loops: CDR1 LNHNV, CDR2 YYDKDF (reference sequence). V was trimmed by 5 bases and J by 8 bases, leaving 24 bases between them. The CDR3 is made up of 17 amino acids.

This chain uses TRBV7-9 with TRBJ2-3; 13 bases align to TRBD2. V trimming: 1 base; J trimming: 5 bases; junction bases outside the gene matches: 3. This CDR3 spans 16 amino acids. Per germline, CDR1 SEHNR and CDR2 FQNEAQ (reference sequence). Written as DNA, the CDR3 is TGTGCCAGCAGCTTAGACCGGACTAGCGGGGGAGATACGCAGTATTTT. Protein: CASSLDRTSGGDTQYF.

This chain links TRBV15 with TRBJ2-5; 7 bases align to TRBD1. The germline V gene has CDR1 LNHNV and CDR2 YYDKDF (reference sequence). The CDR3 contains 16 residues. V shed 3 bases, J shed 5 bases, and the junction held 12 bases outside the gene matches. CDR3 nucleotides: TGTGCCACCAGCAGGGAACTGGGCAGGGGGTTGGAGACCCAGTACTTC. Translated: CATSRELGRGLETQYF.

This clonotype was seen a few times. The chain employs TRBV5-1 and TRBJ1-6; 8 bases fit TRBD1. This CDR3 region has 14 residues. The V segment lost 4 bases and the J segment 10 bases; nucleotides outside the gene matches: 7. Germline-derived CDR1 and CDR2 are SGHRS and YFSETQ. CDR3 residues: CASSPGQEESPLHF. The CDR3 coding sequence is TGCGCCAGCAGCCCGGGACAGGAAGAATCACCCCTCCACTTT.